These 19 T cell receptor beta chains originate from one sample sequenced in a study of naive and memory T cell subsets. Two oligonucleotides, mixed equimolar, formed the beta constant-region primer covering TRBC1 and TRBC2. Nested alpha and beta constant-region primers with the SP2 primer drove four PCR rounds on ligated cDNA. TCRdb called the UMI-ligation and nested PCR reads again in MiXCR, with one record for every CDR3 protein. The sample shows more than 95,000 distinct CDR3 sequences, roughly 14% of them seen only once. These receptors are not linked to any known antigen. Study-level results: Especially in CD8 cells, naive repertoires contained a few larger clonotypes, possibly CD45RA-re-expressing memory cells.

The sequencing input was naive CD8+ T cells from blood. Receptors originate from a human donor in good health.

The sample holds many counts of this clonotype. The J gene is TRBJ1-1, the V gene TRBV4-3; D uncertain. V shed 1 base and J shed 4 bases, with 22 bases lying between them. The CDR3 loop spans 18 amino acids. Per the germline V gene, CDR1 is LGHNA and CDR2 is YSLEER. The CDR3 spells CASSQAHHVGNTGTEAFF. The CDR3 DNA reads as TGCGCCAGCAGCCAAGCACATCATGTTGGGAACACGGGCACTGAAGCTTTCTTT.

V gene TRBV6-2 or TRBV6-3 combines with J gene TRBJ1-5; 8 bases agree with TRBD1. Germline assignment: CDR1 MNHEY and CDR2 SVGEGT. This CDR3 comprises 14 residues. V dropped 4 bases and J dropped 7; count of bases not matched to a gene: 6. The CDR3 protein is CASSSTGAGQPQHF. The CDR3 DNA is TGTGCCAGCAGTTCGACAGGGGCAGGACAGCCCCAGCATTTT.

In this sample, this clonotype turned up a few times. This chain joins TRBV11-2 and TRBJ2-4, with D possibly TRBD2 on 6 matching bases. V was pared by 1 base and J by 7 bases, with 14 bases between. The CDR3 consists of 15 residues. CDR1 is SGHAT, CDR2 FQNNGV, per germline. The CDR3 DNA reads TGTGCCAGCAGCTTAGCGTTCGGAGGGGAGAACATTCAGTACTTC. Residues: CASSLAFGGENIQYF.

This clonotype was detected ten times or more. One end of the junction does not line up with germline, which may come from a read error. The chain uses TRBV7-3 and TRBJ2-7; TRBD1 is a possible D gene (6 bases). Germline CDR1 reads SGHTA; CDR2 reads FQGTGA. This CDR3 is 16 amino acids long. As DNA, the CDR3 is TGTGCCAGCAGCGTAACCCCAACGGACAGCCTAGTGGAGCAGTACTTC. Protein product: CASSVTPTDSLVEQYF.

This clonotype came up a few times. The chain links TRBV4-2 to TRBJ2-7; D is unclear. Trimming took off 0 bases at V and 4 bases at J, with 7 bases between the two ends. The V gene's germline CDR1 is LGHNA and CDR2 YNFKEQ. The CDR3 has 13 residues. The CDR3: CASSQDLTYEQYF. CDR3 nucleotides: TGTGCCAGCAGCCAAGACCTAACATACGAGCAGTACTTC.

This clonotype was observed once. J is TRBJ2-7 and V is TRBV18; 7 bases are a match to TRBD2. Germline trimming cut 7 bases from V and 0 bases from J; bases unmatched to any gene: 9. This CDR3 is built from 15 residues. In germline, CDR1 is KGHSH, CDR2 LQKENI. The CDR3 here is CASFPTSASSYEQYF. DNA for the CDR3: TGTGCCAGCTTCCCCACTAGCGCGAGCTCCTACGAGCAGTACTTC.

This clonotype was detected many times. V usage is TRBV11-2 and J usage is TRBJ2-7; no reliable D call. V was trimmed by 3 bases and J by 3 bases, leaving 9 bases between them. This CDR3 spans 13 amino acids. Germline lookup yields CDR1 SGHAT and CDR2 FQNNGV. The CDR3: CASSLSEGYEQYF. The CDR3 DNA follows: TGTGCCAGCAGCTTGTCCGAAGGCTACGAGCAGTACTTC.

V usage is TRBV4-3 and J usage is TRBJ2-1; 9 bases fit TRBD2. The ends lost 4 bases at V and 9 bases at J; junction bases unmatched: 13. Germline CDR1 LGHNA, CDR2 YSLEER. CDR3 length: 16 residues. The CDR3 loop is CASSPAGIAGDPEQFF. Written as DNA, the CDR3 is TGCGCCAGCAGCCCGGCGGGGATAGCGGGAGATCCTGAGCAGTTCTTC.

This clonotype was detected ten times or more. The DNA of the CDR3 is TGTGCCAGCAGCTTAGCGGTGGAAACGCGCCAGTACTTC. It translates to CASSLAVETRQYF. This chain uses TRBV7-9 with TRBJ2-5; D ambiguous. Trimming took 0 bases from V and 10 from J, leaving 12 bases between them. This CDR3 is 13 amino acids long. The germline V gene encodes CDR1 SEHNR and CDR2 FQNEAQ (reference sequence).

The V call is TRBV7-9, the J call TRBJ1-6, with 8 bases aligning to TRBD1. V shed 7 bases and J 8 bases; nucleotides not matched to a gene: 7. This CDR3 region has 14 residues. Germline V lookup: CDR1 SEHNR, CDR2 FQNEAQ (reference sequence). The CDR3 DNA reads as TGTGCCAGCAACTCAGGGGGCGCGGATTCACCCCTCCACTTT. Its protein is CASNSGGADSPLHF.

The V call is TRBV6-1, the J call TRBJ1-1; 8 bases align to TRBD1. Germline CDR1 and CDR2: MNHNS and SASEGT. The CDR3 covers 14 residues. With 7 bases clipped from V and 0 bases from J, the junction kept 4 bases outside the gene matches. CDR3 coding DNA: TGTGCCAGCACCCGACAGGGGATGAACACTGAAGCTTTCTTT. Protein sequence: CASTRQGMNTEAFF.

The rearrangement links TRBV7-9 to TRBJ2-3; tentative D call: TRBD2 (6 bases). Trimming took off 5 bases at V and 2 bases at J, with 23 bases between the two ends. The CDR3 is 18 residues long. Germline V gene lookup returns CDR1 SEHNR and CDR2 FQNEAQ (reference sequence). In DNA form, the CDR3 reads TGTGCCAGCAGCCCCCTCCCGGACTCACGGGAGAACACAGATACGCAGTATTTT. This encodes CASSPLPDSRENTDTQYF.

This clonotype turned up a few times. The genes are TRBV12-3 or TRBV12-4 and TRBJ2-2, with D uncertain. This CDR3 is 14 amino acids long. Trimming pared 5 bases from V and 1 base from J, leaving 8 bases between. The CDR3 region is CASSASGNTGELFF. CDR3 coding DNA: TGTGCCAGCAGTGCCTCAGGGAACACCGGGGAGCTGTTTTTT.

There are many counts of this clonotype. The chain is built from TRBV15 and TRBJ2-1; no reliable D call. With 0 bases removed from V and 5 bases from J, the gap between germline ends came to 8 bases. Germline CDR1 reads LNHNV; CDR2 reads YYDKDF (reference sequence). The CDR3 length is 14 residues. The CDR3 loop is CATSRELTDNEQFF. The CDR3 DNA reads as TGTGCCACCAGCAGAGAACTTACCGACAATGAGCAGTTCTTC.

V is TRBV7-9 and J is TRBJ1-4; no reliable D call. This CDR3 comprises 12 residues. Germline CDR1 and CDR2: SEHNR and FQNEAQ (reference sequence). Trimming pared 5 bases from V and 7 bases from J, leaving 8 bases between. The CDR3 loop reads CASSVDREKLFF. CDR3 nucleotides: TGTGCCAGCAGCGTGGACCGTGAAAAACTGTTTTTT.

This clonotype was seen ten or more times. The V call is TRBV20-1, the J call TRBJ1-6; a possible D gene is TRBD1 (5 bases). This CDR3 spans 15 amino acids. V lost 5 bases and J lost 2, with 13 bases in between. Germline lookup yields CDR1 DFQATT and CDR2 SNEGSKA (reference sequence). DNA of the CDR3: TGCAGTGCTGCCCATCAGGGACCCTATAATTCACCCCTCCACTTT. Protein: CSAAHQGPYNSPLHF.

This clonotype was seen at least ten times. The chain links TRBV2 to TRBJ2-3; the D gene could be TRBD1 or TRBD2 (5 bases each). The CDR3 has 14 amino acids. The V gene's germline CDR1 is SNHLY and CDR2 FYNNEI. V lost 8 bases to trimming and J lost 2 bases, with 14 bases between them. CDR3 nucleotides: TGTGCCAGCCATGAGGGGCAGAACACAGATACGCAGTATTTT. Residues: CASHEGQNTDTQYF. Combining the CDR3 with reference TRBV2 and TRBJ2-3 gives the whole variable domain EPEVTQTPSHQVTQMGQEVILRCVPISNHLYFYWYRQILGQKVEFLVSFYNNEISEKSEIFDDQFSVERPDGSNFTLKIRSTKLEDSAMYFCASHEGQNTDTQYFGPGTRLTVL.

There are many counts of this clonotype. The rearrangement uses TRBV12-3 or TRBV12-4 and TRBJ1-1; D not certain. The CDR3 extends over 12 amino acids. Trimming took off 7 bases at V and 0 bases at J, with 6 bases between the two ends. The CDR3 reads CASTQVNTEAFF. DNA for the CDR3: TGTGCCAGCACGCAAGTGAACACTGAAGCTTTCTTT.

This clonotype was picked up many times. The chain has TRBV13 and TRBJ2-3; D is ambiguous. The V gene's germline CDR1 is PRHDT and CDR2 FYEKMQ (reference sequence). V was shortened by 5 bases and J by 0 bases, with 3 bases between the two germline ends. The CDR3 loop spans 12 amino acids. Here the CDR3 reads CASSASTDTQYF. The CDR3 nucleotides are TGTGCCAGCAGCGCTAGCACAGATACGCAGTATTTT. Variable domain in full (rest from reference TRBV13 and TRBJ2-3): AAGVIQSPRHLIKEKRETATLKCYPIPRHDTVYWYQQGPGQDPQFLISFYEKMQSDKGSIPDRFSAQQFSDYHSELNMSSLELGDSALYFCASSASTDTQYFGPGTRLTVL.